The 32 T cell receptor beta chains reported below all come from one sample, sequenced in a study of blood T cell repertoires in COVID-19. The table came from immunoSEQ multiplex PCR; TCRdb's copy has only in-frame clones and leaves some out. The table records 450,000 to 600,000 clones, 87% of them present only once. Input material: PBMCs or T cells enriched from blood (not recorded which). The source is a woman aged 18-29 years who had recovered from COVID-19.

This clone was detected only a few times. CDR3 sequence (DNA): TGTGCTAGTGGTTTTGAGACGGGCGAGCAGTACTTC. Translation: CASGFETGEQYF. The rearrangement uses TRBV12-5 and TRBJ2-7, with D unresolved. The ends were cut back, 3 bases at V and 6 bases at J, with 9 bases in the middle. Germline-derived CDR1 and CDR2 are LGHNT and FRNRAP. The CDR3 covers 12 residues. The variable domain in full, completed from reference TRBV12-5 and TRBJ2-7, reads DARVTQTPRHKVTEMGQEVTMRCQPILGHNTVFWYRQTMMQGLELLAYFRNRAPLDDSGMPKDRFSAEMPDATLATLKIQPSEPRDSAVYFCASGFETGEQYFGPGTRLTVT.

This chain uses TRBV5-1 with TRBJ2-5; TRBD2 matches 12 bases. This CDR3 has 17 residues. V gave up 0 bases and J gave up 4 bases; unmatched junction bases: 7. Germline V gene sequence: CDR1 SGHRS, CDR2 YFSETQ. The CDR3 loop is CASSLAPTSGGGETQYF. The CDR3 DNA reads as TGCGCCAGCAGCTTGGCCCCGACTAGCGGGGGTGGAGAGACCCAGTACTTC. Supplemented by reference TRBV5-1 and TRBJ2-5, the full variable domain reads KAGVTQTPRYLIKTRGQQVTLSCSPISGHRSVSWYQQTPGQGLQFLFEYFSETQRNKGNFPGRFSGRQFSNSRSEMNVSTLELGDSALYLCASSLAPTSGGGETQYFGPGTRLLVL.

J is TRBJ2-3 and V is TRBV7-2; D perhaps matches TRBD2 (5 bases). The germline V and J ends were trimmed by 5 bases and 2 bases, with 14 bases remaining between them. Per the germline V gene, CDR1 is SGHTA and CDR2 is FQGNSA. The CDR3 is 15 amino acids. The DNA of the CDR3 is TGTGCCAGCAGCCGGACGGGGAGAATCACAGATACGCAGTATTTT. This encodes CASSRTGRITDTQYF.

This clone was observed a few times. J is TRBJ2-2 and V is TRBV2, with D unclear. There are 13 residues in the CDR3. In germline, CDR1 is SNHLY, CDR2 FYNNEI. The germline V and J ends were trimmed by 4 bases and 0 bases, with 3 bases remaining between them. CDR3 loop: CASSGTNTGELFF. In DNA, the CDR3 is TGTGCCAGCAGTGGTACGAACACCGGGGAGCTGTTTTTT.

V and J are TRBV9 and TRBJ2-5; D not resolved. Germline V gives CDR1 SGDLS, CDR2 YYNGEE. The V and J ends lost 4 bases and 2 bases respectively, with 9 bases between them. The CDR3 has 13 amino acids. Written as DNA, the CDR3 is TGTGCCAGCAGCCCAGGTGGGCAAGAGACCCAGTACTTC. Protein sequence: CASSPGGQETQYF.

The V gene is TRBV30, the J gene TRBJ1-2; 7 nucleotides agree with TRBD1. Germline trimming cut 7 bases from V and 8 bases from J; bases unmatched to any gene: 13. This CDR3 has 13 residues. The germline V gene encodes CDR1 GTSNPN and CDR2 SVGIG (reference sequence). The CDR3 DNA is TGTGCCTTTAGATGGAGGGGGCTCGAGGGCTACACCTTC. As protein: CAFRWRGLEGYTF. The full variable domain, completed using reference TRBV30 and TRBJ1-2, is SQTIHQWPATLVQPVGSPLSLECTVEGTSNPNLYWYRQAAGRGLQLLFYSVGIGQISSEVPQNLSASRPQDRQFILSSKKLLLSDSGFYLCAFRWRGLEGYTFGSGTRLTVV.

The rearrangement joins TRBV6-1 to TRBJ1-2, with D maybe TRBD1 (6 bases). CDR1 is MNHNS and CDR2 is SASEGT in the germline V gene. Trimming shortened V by 2 bases and J by 4 bases, and 14 bases separated the two germline ends. The CDR3 runs 15 residues. Here the CDR3 DNA reads TGTGCCAGCAGTGAAAGTGTGCGACAGGTCTATGGCTACACCTTC. It yields the protein CASSESVRQVYGYTF.

This clone was counted once. V is TRBV5-1 and J is TRBJ2-7; no definite D call. The CDR3 consists of 14 residues. Germline CDR1 and CDR2: SGHRS and YFSETQ. V shed 3 bases and J shed 0 bases, with 10 bases lying between them. DNA for the CDR3: TGCGCCAGCAGCTACTTGATCTCCTCCTACGAGCAGTACTTC. This codes for CASSYLISSYEQYF.

The chain uses TRBV5-6 and TRBJ2-1, with 9 positions matching TRBD1. The germline CDR1 and CDR2 sequences are SGHDT and YYEEEE. The CDR3 extends over 15 amino acids. V shed 4 bases, J shed 4 bases, and the junction held 6 bases outside the gene matches. The CDR3 DNA is TGTGCCAGCAGCCGGGACAGGGTCTCGTACAATGAGCAGTTCTTC. Translation: CASSRDRVSYNEQFF.

This clone was seen repeatedly, ten times or more. The V call is TRBV4-2, the J call TRBJ1-5; 7 nucleotides line up with TRBD1. The ends lost 1 base at V and 3 bases at J; junction bases unmatched: 6. The germline CDR1 and CDR2 sequences are LGHNA and YNFKEQ. This CDR3 contains 16 residues. The CDR3 DNA sequence: TGTGCCAGCAGCCAAGCCTCGGGACAGCCCAATCAGCCCCAGCATTTT. Its protein product is CASSQASGQPNQPQHF.

This clone appeared a single time. The V call is TRBV12-5, the J call TRBJ1-5, with no clear D. This CDR3 is 15 amino acids long. From germline, CDR1 is LGHNT and CDR2 FRNRAP. V was clipped by 1 base and J by 4 bases, with 11 bases between them. CDR3 in DNA: TGTGCTAGTGGTTTGGGAAACAGTTTTAATCAGCCCCAGCATTTT. Translating gives CASGLGNSFNQPQHF. The whole variable domain, filled in from reference TRBV12-5 and TRBJ1-5, reads DARVTQTPRHKVTEMGQEVTMRCQPILGHNTVFWYRQTMMQGLELLAYFRNRAPLDDSGMPKDRFSAEMPDATLATLKIQPSEPRDSAVYFCASGLGNSFNQPQHFGDGTRLSIL.

This chain uses TRBV24-1 with TRBJ2-6; possibly TRBD1 for D (5 bases). Germline V CDR1 and CDR2: KGHDR, SFDVKD. The V end lost 5 bases, the J end lost 1 base, and 5 bases lay between the germline ends. The CDR3 consists of 14 residues. CDR3 loop: CATSAGSGANVLTF. As DNA, the CDR3 is TGTGCCACCAGTGCAGGGTCTGGGGCCAACGTCCTGACTTTC.

This clone was observed once. The V call is TRBV5-1, the J call TRBJ2-7; D may be TRBD1 (6 bases). This CDR3 region has 14 residues. Germline loops: CDR1 SGHRS, CDR2 YFSETQ. Trimming took 4 bases from V and 2 from J, leaving 13 bases between them. The CDR3 loop reads CASSAGSGAYEQYF. DNA for the CDR3: TGCGCCAGCAGCGCCGGGTCAGGGGCCTACGAGCAGTACTTC.

The chain links TRBV7-9 to TRBJ1-1; D is undetermined. Germline V gene sequence: CDR1 SEHNR, CDR2 FQNEAQ (reference sequence). V was pared by 6 bases and J by 1 base, with 12 bases between. CDR3 size: 14 residues. CDR3 protein: CASRPDSANTEAFF. Written as DNA, the CDR3 is TGTGCCAGCAGACCCGACTCCGCGAACACTGAAGCTTTCTTT.

The V gene is TRBV6-5, the J gene TRBJ2-5; 8 bases map to TRBD2. Germline V gene sequence: CDR1 MNHEY, CDR2 SVGAGI. CDR3 length: 15 residues. J gave up 5 bases and V 2 bases, and 7 bases lay outside the gene matches. This chain's CDR3 is CASSYDGGAGETQYF. The DNA for the CDR3 is TGTGCCAGCAGTTACGACGGGGGGGCCGGGGAGACCCAGTACTTC.

The gene calls are TRBV28 and TRBJ1-4; TRBD1 is a possible D gene (5 bases). This CDR3 region has 14 residues. V was clipped by 5 bases and J by 7 bases, with 14 bases between them. Germline-derived CDR1 and CDR2 are MDHEN and SYDVKM. The CDR3 spells CASSLKGYGEKLFF. CDR3 coding DNA: TGTGCCAGCAGTCTCAAGGGGTATGGTGAAAAACTGTTTTTT.

This clone was recorded once. This chain joins TRBV4-1 and TRBJ2-3; 9 bases line up with TRBD2. Germline values: CDR1 MGHRA, CDR2 YSYEKL. The CDR3 is 16 amino acids. The junction had 9 bases not matched to a gene; V was cut back by 4 bases and J by 4 bases. CDR3 nucleotide sequence: TGCGCCAGCAGCCTTCGTGGCGGGGGGGCATCAGATACGCAGTATTTT. This translates into CASSLRGGGASDTQYF.

The chain has TRBV4-2 and TRBJ1-1; TRBD1 aligns across 7 bases. V lost 1 base to trimming and J lost 10 bases; unmatched junction nucleotides: 6. The CDR3 is 13 residues long. In germline, CDR1 is LGHNA, CDR2 YNFKEQ. The DNA for the CDR3 is TGTGCCAGCAGCCAAGGAAGGGGGCTAGGAGCTTTCTTT. This encodes CASSQGRGLGAFF.

The rearrangement links TRBV7-2 to TRBJ2-1, with TRBD1 identical over 7 bases. J was trimmed by 3 bases and V by 0 bases; bases with no gene match: 5. There are 16 residues in the CDR3. Germline-derived CDR1 and CDR2 are SGHTA and FQGNSA. In DNA, the CDR3 is TGTGCCAGCAGCTTAGCACCGGGACAGTTCTACAATGAGCAGTTCTTC. It translates to CASSLAPGQFYNEQFF.

The chain combines TRBV6-5 with TRBJ1-4; perhaps TRBD1 as D (5 bases). Germline loops: CDR1 MNHEY, CDR2 SVGAGI. V was clipped by 4 bases and J by 3 bases, with 12 bases between them. The CDR3 totals 15 residues. DNA for the CDR3: TGTGCCAGCAGTTCCCTATGGGGGGCTAATGAAAAACTGTTTTTT. Translating gives CASSSLWGANEKLFF.

The chain links TRBV24-1 to TRBJ1-4; perhaps TRBD1 as D (5 bases). The CDR3 covers 15 residues. V lost 0 bases and J 1 base, leaving 5 bases between the germline ends. Germline CDR1 reads KGHDR; CDR2 reads SFDVKD. The CDR3 reads CATSDLQGTNEKLFF. The CDR3 region has the DNA TGTGCCACCAGTGATTTGCAGGGAACTAATGAAAAACTGTTTTTT.

The chain employs TRBV2 and TRBJ1-2; D possibly corresponds to TRBD1 (6 bases). V lost 7 bases to trimming and J lost 4 bases, with 22 bases between them. This CDR3 has 16 residues. Germline values: CDR1 SNHLY, CDR2 FYNNEI. The CDR3 protein is CASTTTQGAGSYGYTF. The CDR3 DNA sequence: TGTGCCAGCACCACGACACAGGGAGCAGGGAGCTATGGCTACACCTTC.

The chain couples TRBV9 to TRBJ2-1; 8 bases are shared with TRBD2. The trim removed 4 bases at V and 2 bases at J, leaving 5 bases unmatched. The CDR3 spans 15 residues. CDR1 and CDR2 from the germline V gene are SGDLS and YYNGEE. Here the CDR3 DNA reads TGTGCCAGCAGCCCCCCAGCGGGGGCCTACAATGAGCAGTTCTTC. Its translation is CASSPPAGAYNEQFF.

Only one count was recorded for this clone. The chain carries TRBV30 and TRBJ1-1; perhaps TRBD1 as D (6 bases). CDR1 GTSNPN and CDR2 SVGIG come from the germline V gene (reference sequence). With 4 bases removed from V and 1 base from J, the gap between germline ends came to 10 bases. The CDR3 has 13 amino acids. CDR3 loop: CAWNRVANTEAFF. The CDR3, as DNA: TGTGCCTGGAACAGGGTAGCGAACACTGAAGCTTTCTTT.

This clone was seen many times. The gene calls are TRBV4-1 and TRBJ2-4; a weak D match, TRBD1 (6 bases). The V end was cut by 4 bases, the J end by 6 bases, with 25 bases between. Germline values: CDR1 MGHRA, CDR2 YSYEKL. There are 18 residues in the CDR3. CDR3 protein: CASSRKVQGLQDGNIQYF. CDR3 sequence (DNA): TGCGCCAGCAGCCGGAAGGTGCAGGGGCTCCAGGACGGAAACATTCAGTACTTC.

The V gene is TRBV30, the J gene TRBJ2-2, with D perhaps matching TRBD2 (5 bases). Germline values: CDR1 GTSNPN, CDR2 SVGIG (reference sequence). The V gene lost 4 bases and the J gene lost 8 bases, with 8 bases spanning the gap. CDR3 length: 11 residues. The CDR3 loop is CAWMRGGELFF. In nucleotides, the CDR3 is TGTGCCTGGATGCGAGGGGGGGAGCTGTTTTTT.

V is TRBV27 and J is TRBJ2-1; D is possibly TRBD2 (5 bases). CDR1 is MNHEY, CDR2 SMNVEV, per germline (reference sequence). V dropped 4 bases and J dropped 4 bases, with 11 bases sitting between them. The CDR3 length is 14 residues. The CDR3 loop is CASSSILAYNEQFF. The CDR3 nucleotides read TGTGCCAGCAGTTCAATTCTAGCATACAATGAGCAGTTCTTC.

CDR3: CASSSTRDRDTGELFF. CDR3 coding DNA: TGTGCCAGCAGCTCGACTCGGGACAGGGATACCGGGGAGCTGTTTTTT. The chain uses TRBV5-6 and TRBJ2-2; 9 bases map to TRBD1. The CDR3 totals 16 residues. Trimming at V came to 3 bases and at J to 5 bases, leaving 8 bases not matched to a gene. Germline CDR1 SGHDT, CDR2 YYEEEE.

The chain combines TRBV3-1 (or the pseudogene TRBV3-2) with TRBJ1-4; no reliable D call. Germline loops: CDR1 LGHDT, CDR2 YNNKEL (reference sequence). The CDR3 extends over 14 amino acids. V was trimmed by 4 bases and J by 8 bases, leaving 14 bases between them. Here the CDR3 DNA reads TGTGCCAGCAGCCCCCGCGGGCTGGGGGAAAAACTGTTTTTT. Residues: CASSPRGLGEKLFF.

This sequence joins TRBV5-1 and TRBJ2-7; possible D gene TRBD1, 5 bases. The CDR3 spans 14 residues. Germline CDR1 reads SGHRS; CDR2 reads YFSETQ. V shed 3 bases and J shed 2 bases, with 12 bases lying between them. The CDR3 protein is CASSSQGSPYEQYF. The CDR3 region has the DNA TGCGCCAGCAGCTCCCAGGGATCCCCCTACGAGCAGTACTTC.

The rearrangement uses TRBV4-1 and TRBJ2-1, with a possible D match to TRBD1 (5 bases). Trimming removed 4 bases from V and 6 bases from J, with 16 bases in between. The CDR3 consists of 15 residues. CDR1 is MGHRA, CDR2 YSYEKL, per germline. CDR3 coding DNA: TGCGCCAGCAGCCTTAAGGACGGTGGGGCCAATGAGCAGTTCTTC. Translated: CASSLKDGGANEQFF.

The chain joins TRBV28 to TRBJ2-2, with 11 bases identical to TRBD1. The CDR3 has 15 residues. The germline V gene has CDR1 MDHEN and CDR2 SYDVKM. The junction had 9 bases not matched to a gene; V was cut back by 10 bases and J by 5 bases. Here the CDR3 DNA reads TGTGCCACCGGGGGGGACAGGGGGAGGACCGGGGAGCTGTTTTTT. As protein: CATGGDRGRTGELFF.